A single sample is the source of the 4 T cell receptor beta chains below, sequenced in a study of blood T cell repertoires in COVID-19. Assay used: immunoSEQ multiplex PCR; TCRdb lists only in-frame clones, some missing. The sample has about 200,000 clones, roughly nine tenths seen once; the top ten hold roughly 6%. The source material was peripheral blood. These TCRs come from a man aged 55 to 70 who had recovered from COVID-19.

About this clone: A read error may explain this, as a much larger clone is one base away. The chain recombines TRBV6-2 or TRBV6-3 with TRBJ2-1; D is possibly TRBD2 (7 bases). V was shortened by 4 bases and J by 9 bases, with 16 bases between the two germline ends. The CDR3 has 14 residues. Germline V CDR1 and CDR2: MNHEY, SVGEGT. CDR3: CASSWTRGMGEQFF. As DNA, the CDR3 is TGTGCCAGCAGTTGGACTAGGGGGATGGGTGAGCAGTTCTTC.

V gene TRBV6-5 combines with J gene TRBJ2-7; tentative D call: TRBD1 (6 bases). This CDR3 is built from 13 residues. Trimming stripped 7 bases from V and 2 bases from J, with 12 bases between. Looked up from germline, CDR1 is MNHEY and CDR2 is SVGAGI. The CDR3 is CASINRVAYEQYF. The DNA of the CDR3 is TGTGCCAGCATCAACAGGGTTGCCTACGAGCAGTACTTC.

The chain couples TRBV15 to TRBJ1-5, with D possibly matching TRBD1 (6 bases). Germline V gene lookup returns CDR1 LNHNV and CDR2 YYDKDF (reference sequence). The CDR3 covers 14 residues. The V gene lost 5 bases and the J gene lost 5 bases, with 13 bases spanning the gap. The CDR3 DNA reads as TGTGCCACCAGCCAAGAGGGGGGGGATCAGCCCCAGCATTTT. Its protein is CATSQEGGDQPQHF.

The chain has TRBV15 and TRBJ2-3; D is ambiguous. Germline loops: CDR1 LNHNV, CDR2 YYDKDF (reference sequence). The germline V and J ends were trimmed by 0 bases and 2 bases, with 9 bases remaining between them. The CDR3 is 15 residues long. This CDR3 reads CATSRDPGYTDTQYF. The CDR3 coding sequence is TGTGCCACCAGCAGAGATCCAGGATACACAGATACGCAGTATTTT.